Reported below is one TCR beta chain. Antigen unknown. The sample is drawn from a study of blood T cells in healthy people across ages. Study-level background: Template switching picked up about one barcoded beta molecule for each two T cells.

The individuals who served as donors were healthy Caucasians living in Russia, aged about 6 to 100. PCR was performed a second time for roughly 6 to 12 cycles using a sample-barcoded 5' primer and a J-beta primer mix. With 12 random nucleotides, a template-switch adaptor tagged each individual cDNA molecule. Each CDR3 protein gets one entry after TCRdb re-called the 5' RACE reads with MiXCR. The table records some 1 million distinct CDR3 sequences, 45% of them present only once. Whole-study results and caveats: Older age went with lower TCR beta diversity per million T cells, in a roughly linear way.

Looked up from germline, CDR1 is SGHRS and CDR2 is YFSETQ. The V end was cut by 4 bases, the J end by 4 bases, with 11 bases between. The CDR3 length is 14 residues. This TCR came from an older woman in good health. The sequencing input was blood. The V gene is TRBV5-1, the J gene TRBJ1-4; perhaps TRBD1 as D (5 bases). The CDR3 DNA is TGCGCCAGCAGCCTGGACACCTTTAATGAAAAACTGTTTTTT. Translated: CASSLDTFNEKLFF.